This T cell receptor (beta chain) originates from a study of shared T cell receptors in the human thymus. The protocol was immunoSEQ multiplex PCR, while the TCRdb copy is restricted to in-frame clones and leaves out a portion. This sample has fewer than 700,000 clones, with roughly 90% found just once. These data also formed part of another study, on human thymus T cells.

This clonotype was sampled from a boy under two years old with a congenital heart defect. The sequenced sample was thymocytes.

The DNA of the CDR3 is TGTGCCAGCAGCTCTACAGGGCCCTCGGTGGGAGAGCAGTACTTC. Its translation is CASSSTGPSVGEQYF. J is TRBJ2-7 and V is TRBV7-2; weak D call: TRBD1 (6 bases). The CDR3 length is 15 residues. The V end was cut by 4 bases, the J end by 7 bases, with 20 bases between. The germline V gene has CDR1 SGHTA and CDR2 FQGNSA. The full variable domain, in which reference TRBV7-2 and TRBJ2-7 provide the parts outside the CDR3, is GAGVSQSPSNKVTEKGKDVELRCDPISGHTALYWYRQSLGQGLEFLIYFQGNSAPDKSGLPSDRFSAERTGGSVSTLTIQRTQQEDSAVYLCASSSTGPSVGEQYFGPGTRLTVT.